These T cell receptor beta chains were read from a single sample in a study of shared clonotypes between healthy human individuals. The repertoire was sequenced with immunoSEQ multiplex PCR; TCRdb's copy has only in-frame clones and lacks some. Among roughly 1,100,000 clones listed, under 80% were seen once. Sequenced sample: memory CD4+ T cells sorted from blood. All receptors come from a man aged 18 to 29 in good health. Both conserved end residues are part of each CDR3. A D gene is named only where the DNA matches it firmly. The size of a clone is reported for some rows only, either as once, few or many, or as a class for expanded clones.

J	D	V	size	DNA	CDR3
TRBJ1-1	.	TRBV29-1	.	TGCAGCGTTGGGAGGACGGACACTGAAGCTTTCTTT	CSVGRTDTEAFF
TRBJ1-1	TRBD1	TRBV5-1	.	TGCGCCAGCAGCCCGTCCATGGACAGGGGAACTGAAGCTTTCTTT	CASSPSMDRGTEAFF
TRBJ2-7	.	TRBV19	.	TGTGCCAGTAGTGGAGGGGACAGAAAACCAACAAACTTC	CASSGGDRKPTNF
TRBJ2-2	.	TRBV10-3	.	TGTGCCATCAGTGAAGGCGGGCCCGGGGAGCTGTTTTTT	CAISEGGPGELFF
TRBJ1-4	TRBD1	TRBV19	.	TGTGCCAGTAGTACAAGGGACAGAACTAATGAAAAACTGTTTTTT	CASSTRDRTNEKLFF
TRBJ2-5	.	TRBV7-8	.	TGTGCCAGCTCGGACCCCATCCGAGAGACCCAGTACTTC	CASSDPIRETQYF
TRBJ1-2	TRBD1	TRBV6-5	.	TGTGCCACCCTCCGGGAGGGGGCGAAGAACTATGGCTACACCTTC	CATLREGAKNYGYTF
TRBJ2-2	TRBD2	TRBV2	.	TGTGCCAGCAGTGGGGGCGGGAGCGGGAACACCGGGGAGCTGTTTTTT	CASSGGGSGNTGELFF
TRBJ2-1	TRBD2	TRBV7-3	.	TGTGCCAGCAGCTTGGTTAGCGGGGGCCACAATGAGCAGTTCTTC	CASSLVSGGHNEQFF
TRBJ2-7	.	TRBV7-2	.	TGTGCCAGCAGCTTATATGGCCCCTCCTACGAGCAGTACTTC	CASSLYGPSYEQYF
TRBJ2-1	TRBD2	TRBV19	many	TGTGCCAGTAGTATTAGCGGGGGGGCCGCTAAATACAATGAGCAGTTCTTC	CASSISGGAAKYNEQFF
TRBJ2-1	.	TRBV10-3	.	TGTGCCACCAGGATTGGTTCAGTGGGAGAAAGGGGTTCCTACAATGAGCAGTTCTTC	CATRIGSVGERGSYNEQFF
TRBJ1-2	.	TRBV2	once	TGTGCCAGCAGAGGACAGACTGTTAACTATGGCTACACCTTC	CASRGQTVNYGYTF
TRBJ1-2	.	TRBV2	once	TGTGCCAGCAGAAGGCAGGGATTCTATGGCTACACCTTC	CASRRQGFYGYTF
TRBJ1-1	.	TRBV19	.	TGTGCCAGTAGTATGAGGGATCCGAACACTGAAGCTTTCTTT	CASSMRDPNTEAFF
TRBJ2-5	.	TRBV11-2	many	TGTGCCAGCAGCTTAGTGGTAGTCGGGGGTAGGGAGACCCAGTACTTC	CASSLVVVGGRETQYF
TRBJ2-7	.	TRBV21-1	.	TGTGCCAGCAGCAATGACAGGGGGAGGTCTCGGGTGCAGTACTTC	CASSNDRGRSRVQYF
TRBJ1-5	.	TRBV30	many	TGTGCCTGGAGTGGGGGCCCCAGGGTCAATCAGCCCCAGCATTTT	CAWSGGPRVNQPQHF
TRBJ2-7	TRBD2	TRBV2	.	TGTGCCAGCAGCCGACTAGCGGAGCCCCTCAGGGAAGAGCAGTACTTC	CASSRLAEPLREEQYF
TRBJ2-1	.	TRBV5-3	.	TGTGCCAGAAGCTTGTTTTCTGGACAGTACTCCTACAATGAGCAGTTCTTC	CARSLFSGQYSYNEQFF
TRBJ2-5	.	TRBV7-2	.	TGTGCCAGCAGCTTGGGGGCGGGAGAGACCCAGTACTTC	CASSLGAGETQYF
TRBJ2-1	TRBD1	TRBV19	.	TGTGCCAGTACCTGGACAGGGGCTTCCTCCTACAATGAGCAGTTCTTC	CASTWTGASSYNEQFF
TRBJ2-7	.	TRBV18	.	TGTGCCAGCTCACCACCAGCCCCGCTGAGGGAGCAGTACTTC	CASSPPAPLREQYF
TRBJ2-7	.	TRBV6-5	.	TGTGCCAGCAGCACCAGGACTGGACGGAACGAGCAGTACTTC	CASSTRTGRNEQYF
TRBJ2-3	.	TRBV27	.	TGTGCCAGCAGTTTCAGGGAAGCAGATACGCAGTATTTT	CASSFREADTQYF
TRBJ1-1	.	TRBV18	few	TGTGCCAGCTCACGGGAGGCTTCTGAAGCTTTCTTT	CASSREASEAFF
TRBJ2-7	.	TRBV6-4	.	TGTGCCAGCAGTGACTCGAGACCGGGCCGTGGCTCCTACGAGCAGTACTTC	CASSDSRPGRGSYEQYF
TRBJ1-6	.	TRBV19	.	TGTGCCAGTAGTATAGGTGGAGATAATTCACCCCTCCACTTT	CASSIGGDNSPLHF
TRBJ1-4	.	TRBV6-1	.	TGTGCCAGCAGTCGATATGCCGAAAAACTGTTTTTT	CASSRYAEKLFF
TRBJ2-3	.	TRBV7-9	.	TGTGCCAGCAGCTTAGGCAGTTTCAACATAGATACGCAGTATTTT	CASSLGSFNIDTQYF
TRBJ1-3	.	TRBV29-1	many	TGCAGCGCGGTCTTGGGGACCATATATTTT	CSAVLGTIYF
TRBJ2-3	.	TRBV14	.	TGTGCCAGCAGCCAAGGAGGACCTAGCACAGATACGCAGTATTTT	CASSQGGPSTDTQYF
TRBJ2-3	.	TRBV14	.	TGTGCCAGCAGCCAAGGGCGAAGGAGCACAGATACGCAGTATTTT	CASSQGRRSTDTQYF
TRBJ1-2	.	TRBV19	.	TGTGCCAGTAGTATCCCGGGACACAACTATGGCTACACCTTC	CASSIPGHNYGYTF
TRBJ1-1	.	TRBV6-1	.	TGTGCCAGCAGTGAGGGCTATAACACTGAAGCTTTCTTT	CASSEGYNTEAFF
TRBJ1-4	TRBD1	TRBV5-1	.	TGCGCCAGCAGCCCGGGACAGGGAAGAGAAAAACTGTTTTTT	CASSPGQGREKLFF
TRBJ1-2	TRBD1	TRBV11-2	.	TGTGCCAGCAGCTTAGCCGAGGGACAGGGTAGGAACTATGGCTACACCTTC	CASSLAEGQGRNYGYTF
TRBJ2-3	.	TRBV11-3	.	TGTGCCAGCAGCTCCCTGGGGCCAGATACGCAGTATTTT	CASSSLGPDTQYF
TRBJ2-2	.	TRBV7-2	.	TGTGCCAGCAGCCCAGACAGATTCACCGGGGAGCTGTTTTTT	CASSPDRFTGELFF
TRBJ2-7	TRBD2	TRBV4-1	.	TGCGCCAGCAGCCAAGCCCTAGCGGGAGGTTCCTACGAGCAGTACTTC	CASSQALAGGSYEQYF
TRBJ2-2	.	TRBV5-1	.	TGCGCCAGCAGCCTCGGAGGGACCGGGGAGCTGTTTTTT	CASSLGGTGELFF
TRBJ1-1	.	TRBV30	few	TGTGCCTGGAGCCCCGGCGGGCGCGGTGAAGCTTTCTTT	CAWSPGGRGEAFF
TRBJ2-3	.	TRBV9	few	TGTGCCAGCAGCGTAGCTGAGGGTACGCAGTATTTT	CASSVAEGTQYF
TRBJ2-6	TRBD1	TRBV19	.	TGTGCCAGTAGTATAGGGACAGGGCCTGGGGCCAACGTCCTGACTTTC	CASSIGTGPGANVLTF
TRBJ2-7	TRBD1	TRBV11-3	once	TGTGCCAGCAGCACAGGACAGGCGGAGGTGCAGTACTTC	CASSTGQAEVQYF
TRBJ2-7	TRBD2	TRBV19	few	TGTGCCAGTAGTATGAAAACTAGCGGAGTTCTCTCCTACGAGCAGTACTTC	CASSMKTSGVLSYEQYF
TRBJ1-2	.	TRBV14	.	TGTGCCAGCAGTCGGGGGGCCTATGGCTACACCTTC	CASSRGAYGYTF
TRBJ1-2	.	TRBV10-3	.	TGTGCCATCAGCGCACAGGGACCCTATGGCTACACCTTC	CAISAQGPYGYTF
TRBJ2-1	.	TRBV7-3	.	TGTGCCAGCAGCCCCCGGGGGGCGGCTGGCAATGAGCAGTTCTTC	CASSPRGAAGNEQFF
TRBJ1-2	.	TRBV4-1	.	TGCGCCAGCAGCCAAGAGCAGGGAGGCCCCTATGGCTACACCTTC	CASSQEQGGPYGYTF
TRBJ2-1	.	TRBV9	.	TGTGCCAGCAGCGTAGCCCCCATCCTTTCCTACAATGAGCAGTTCTTC	CASSVAPILSYNEQFF
TRBJ1-5	.	TRBV15	.	TGTGCCACCAGCAGAGATGGGCAGGTCAATAGCAATCAGCCCCAGCATTTT	CATSRDGQVNSNQPQHF
TRBJ2-3	.	TRBV6-4	.	TGTGCCAGCAGTCGGACCTCTCCAGATACGCAGTATTTT	CASSRTSPDTQYF
TRBJ2-7	TRBD1	TRBV6-6	.	TGTGCCAGCACCCCTTGGGACAGGGGCTTCTACGAGCAGTACTTC	CASTPWDRGFYEQYF
TRBJ1-1	.	TRBV14	.	TGTGCCAGCAGCCAAGAGGGCTGGCGGGGAGCTGAAGCTTTCTTT	CASSQEGWRGAEAFF
TRBJ1-6	.	TRBV28	once	TGTGCCAGCAGTACCGCCGGGGGGCATAATTCACCCCTCCACTTT	CASSTAGGHNSPLHF
TRBJ1-2	.	TRBV6-5	few	TGTGCCAGCAGTTTCGACAATAACTATGGCTACACCTTC	CASSFDNNYGYTF